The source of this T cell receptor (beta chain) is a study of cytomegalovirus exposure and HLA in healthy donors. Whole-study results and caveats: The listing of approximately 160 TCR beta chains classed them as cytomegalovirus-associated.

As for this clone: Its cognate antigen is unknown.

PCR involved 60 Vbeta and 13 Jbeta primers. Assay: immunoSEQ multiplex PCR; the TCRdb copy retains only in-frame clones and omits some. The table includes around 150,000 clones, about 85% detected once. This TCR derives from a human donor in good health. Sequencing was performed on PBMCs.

The chain's CDR3 is CATGTSGNNEQFF. As DNA, the CDR3 is TGCGCCACCGGGACTAGCGGCAACAATGAGCAGTTCTTC. The V gene is TRBV10-1, the J gene TRBJ2-1; 11 bases agree with TRBD2. The CDR3 has 13 residues. Germline loops: CDR1 WNHNN, CDR2 SYGVQD (reference sequence). Losses at the gene ends were 10 bases for V and 5 bases for J; bases not matched to a gene: 4.